This T cell receptor (beta chain) was profiled in a study of blood T cell repertoires in COVID-19. Turning to the study itself: Sources were T cells, B-cell-depleted T cells, or PBMCs; the material itself was cDNA or gDNA.

Per the original methods: Estimation of nucleated cell counts was performed using reference gene primer amplification. Assay: immunoSEQ multiplex PCR; the TCRdb copy retains only in-frame clones and omits some. V, J and clone size are those of that table, while D and trimming were read from the DNA. The sample carries 250,000 or so clones, around 90% recorded once. J was trimmed by 10 bases and V by 3 bases; bases with no gene match: 10. Germline V gene lookup returns CDR1 LNHDA and CDR2 SQIVND (reference sequence). The CDR3 has 14 amino acids. V is TRBV19 and J is TRBJ1-1, with TRBD1 matching over 8 bases. This clonotype was sampled from a woman in her twenties or thirties with acute or convalescent COVID-19. Sequenced: peripheral blood. The CDR3 DNA follows: TGTGCCAGTAGTATTAGTGGACAGGGATCGGTAGCTTTCTTT. Residues: CASSISGQGSVAFF.